The clone carrying this T cell receptor beta chain occurred a few times. Its specificity is unknown. The sample is drawn from a study of CD8 T cells in ankylosing spondylitis. Study-wide findings and caveats: As reported, disease-linked clones showed significant enrichment in matched ankylosing spondylitis synovial fluid. Some motif variants were previously reported in reactive arthritis synovial fluid and blood. Ankylosing spondylitis blood appeared to be characterized by a TCR beta motif of 8 or 9 highly homologous variants.

Trimming cost V 1 base and J 4 bases, with 14 bases left between them. This CDR3 is 16 amino acids long. The germline CDR1 and CDR2 sequences are SGHTA and FQGNSA. TCRdb redid the calling of the 5' RACE reads with MiXCR, one entry per CDR3 protein. The sample records some 71,000 distinct CDR3 sequences, roughly 5.3% being singletons. The receptor was derived from a male donor with ankylosing spondylitis or in good health (not recorded which). The sequenced sample was blood, either unsorted or a sorted T cell fraction (not recorded which). V gene TRBV7-2 combines with J gene TRBJ1-5, with D hard to call. DNA of the CDR3: TGTGCCAGCAGCTTAGGAGAGCCGGCACTTAATCAGCCCCAGCATTTT. Amino acid sequence: CASSLGEPALNQPQHF.